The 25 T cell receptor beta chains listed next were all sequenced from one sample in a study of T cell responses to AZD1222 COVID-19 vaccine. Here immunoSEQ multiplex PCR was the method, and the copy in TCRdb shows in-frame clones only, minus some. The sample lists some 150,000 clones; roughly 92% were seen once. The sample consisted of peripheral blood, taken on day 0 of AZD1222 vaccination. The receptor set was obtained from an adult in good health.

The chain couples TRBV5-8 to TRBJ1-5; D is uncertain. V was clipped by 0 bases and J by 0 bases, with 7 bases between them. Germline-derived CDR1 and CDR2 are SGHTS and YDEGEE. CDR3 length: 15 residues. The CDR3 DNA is TGTGCCAGCAGCTTGGGAGAGAGTAGCAATCAGCCCCAGCATTTT. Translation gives CASSLGESSNQPQHF. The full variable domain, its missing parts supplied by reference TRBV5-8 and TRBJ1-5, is EAGVTQSPTHLIKTRGQQATLRCSPISGHTSVYWYQQALGLGLQFLLWYDEGEERNRGNFPPRFSGRQFPNYSSELNVNALELEDSALYLCASSLGESSNQPQHFGDGTRLSIL.

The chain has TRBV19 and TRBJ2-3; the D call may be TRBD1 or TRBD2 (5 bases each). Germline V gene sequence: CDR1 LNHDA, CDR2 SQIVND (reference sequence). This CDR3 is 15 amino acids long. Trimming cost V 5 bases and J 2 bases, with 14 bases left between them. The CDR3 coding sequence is TGTGCCAGTAGTCCTCCGGGACCGTCCACAGATACGCAGTATTTT. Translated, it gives CASSPPGPSTDTQYF.

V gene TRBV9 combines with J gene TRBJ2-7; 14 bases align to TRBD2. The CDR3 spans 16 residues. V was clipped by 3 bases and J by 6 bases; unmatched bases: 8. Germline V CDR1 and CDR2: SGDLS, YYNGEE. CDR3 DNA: TGTGCCAGCAGCGCAAACCAGGGACTAGCGGGAGCCGAGCAGTACTTC. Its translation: CASSANQGLAGAEQYF.

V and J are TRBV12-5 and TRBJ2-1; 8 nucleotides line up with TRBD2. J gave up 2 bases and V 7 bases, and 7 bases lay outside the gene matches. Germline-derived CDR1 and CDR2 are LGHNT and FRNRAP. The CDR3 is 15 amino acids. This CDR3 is CASAAFSGAYNEQFF. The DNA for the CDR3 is TGTGCTAGTGCCGCGTTTAGCGGGGCCTACAATGAGCAGTTCTTC.

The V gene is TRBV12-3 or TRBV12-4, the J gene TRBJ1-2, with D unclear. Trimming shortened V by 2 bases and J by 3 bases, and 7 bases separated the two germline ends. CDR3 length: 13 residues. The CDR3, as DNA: TGTGCCAGCAGTTTAAGGACGGACTATGGCTACACCTTC. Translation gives CASSLRTDYGYTF.

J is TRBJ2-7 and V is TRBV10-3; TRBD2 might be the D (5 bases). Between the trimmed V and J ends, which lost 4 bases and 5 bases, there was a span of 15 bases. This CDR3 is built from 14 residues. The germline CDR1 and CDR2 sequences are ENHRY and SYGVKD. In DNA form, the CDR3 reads TGTGCCATCAGTGGAGCGGATAAGATCCACGAGCAGTACTTC. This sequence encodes CAISGADKIHEQYF.

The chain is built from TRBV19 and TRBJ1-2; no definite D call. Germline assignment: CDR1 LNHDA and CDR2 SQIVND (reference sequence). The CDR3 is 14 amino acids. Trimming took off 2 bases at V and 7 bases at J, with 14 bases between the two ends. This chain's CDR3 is CASSILYGESGYTF. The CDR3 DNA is TGTGCCAGTAGTATATTATACGGAGAATCTGGCTACACCTTC.

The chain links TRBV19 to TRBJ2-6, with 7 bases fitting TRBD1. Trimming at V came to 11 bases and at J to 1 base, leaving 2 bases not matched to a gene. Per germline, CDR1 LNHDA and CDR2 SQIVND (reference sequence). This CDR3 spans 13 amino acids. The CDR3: CAGQVSGANVLTF. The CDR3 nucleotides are TGTGCCGGACAGGTTTCTGGGGCCAACGTCCTGACTTTC.

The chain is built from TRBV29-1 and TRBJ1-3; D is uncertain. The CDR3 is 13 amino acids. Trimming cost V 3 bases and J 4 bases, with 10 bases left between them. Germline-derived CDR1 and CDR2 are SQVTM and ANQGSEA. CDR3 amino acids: CSVDSSGGNTIYF. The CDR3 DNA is TGCAGCGTTGACTCATCGGGGGGAAACACCATATATTTT.

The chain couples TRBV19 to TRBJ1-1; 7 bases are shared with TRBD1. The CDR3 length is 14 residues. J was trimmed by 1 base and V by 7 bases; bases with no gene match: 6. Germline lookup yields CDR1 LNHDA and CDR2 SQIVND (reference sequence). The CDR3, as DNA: TGTGCCAGTACCAAAGGGACAGCGAACACTGAAGCTTTCTTT. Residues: CASTKGTANTEAFF.

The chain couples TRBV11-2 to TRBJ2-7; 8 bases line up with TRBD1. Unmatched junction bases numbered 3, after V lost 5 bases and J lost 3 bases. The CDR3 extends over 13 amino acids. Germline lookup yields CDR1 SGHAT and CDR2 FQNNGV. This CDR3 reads CASSPGQDYEQYF. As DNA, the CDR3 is TGTGCCAGCAGCCCGGGACAGGACTACGAGCAGTACTTC.

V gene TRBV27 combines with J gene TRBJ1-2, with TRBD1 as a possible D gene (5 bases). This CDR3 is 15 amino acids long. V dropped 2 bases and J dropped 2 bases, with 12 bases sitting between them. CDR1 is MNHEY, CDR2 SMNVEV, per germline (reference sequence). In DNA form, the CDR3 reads TGTGCCAGCAGTTTAGGGCCGAGGGGCAACTATGGCTACACCTTC. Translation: CASSLGPRGNYGYTF.

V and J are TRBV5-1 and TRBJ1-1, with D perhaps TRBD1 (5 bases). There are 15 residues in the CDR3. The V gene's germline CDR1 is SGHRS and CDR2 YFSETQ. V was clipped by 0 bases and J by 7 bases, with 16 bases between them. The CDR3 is CASSLDLGPRREAFF. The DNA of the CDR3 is TGCGCCAGCAGCTTGGATTTGGGGCCACGCCGTGAAGCTTTCTTT.

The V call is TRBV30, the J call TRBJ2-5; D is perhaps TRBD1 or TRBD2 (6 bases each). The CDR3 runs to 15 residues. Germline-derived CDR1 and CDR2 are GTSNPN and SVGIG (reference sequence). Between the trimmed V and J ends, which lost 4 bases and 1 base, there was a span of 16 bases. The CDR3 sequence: CAWTPDRGRQETQYF. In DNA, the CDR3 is TGTGCCTGGACCCCCGACCGGGGGCGCCAAGAGACCCAGTACTTC.

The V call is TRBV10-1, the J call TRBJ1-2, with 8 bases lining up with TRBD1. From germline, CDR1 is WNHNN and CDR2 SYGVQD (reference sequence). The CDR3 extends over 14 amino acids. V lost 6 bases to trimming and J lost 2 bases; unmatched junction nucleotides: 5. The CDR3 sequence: CASSKGQENYGYTF. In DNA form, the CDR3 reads TGCGCCAGCAGCAAGGGACAGGAAAACTATGGCTACACCTTC.

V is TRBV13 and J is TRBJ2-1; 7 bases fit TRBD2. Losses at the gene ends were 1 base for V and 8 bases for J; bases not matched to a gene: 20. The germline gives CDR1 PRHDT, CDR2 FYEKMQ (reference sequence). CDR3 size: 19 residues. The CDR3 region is CASSLVGVLTSSLWDEQFF. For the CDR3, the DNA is TGTGCCAGCAGCTTAGTTGGTGTACTGACTAGCAGCCTTTGGGATGAGCAGTTCTTC.

In nucleotides, the CDR3 is TGTGCCAGCAGTAAACCGGGGTTGGAAGCTTTCTTT. Protein sequence: CASSKPGLEAFF. The chain is built from TRBV27 and TRBJ1-1; D ambiguous. The CDR3 runs 12 residues. Germline-derived CDR1 and CDR2 are MNHEY and SMNVEV (reference sequence). V was pared by 5 bases and J by 8 bases, with 12 bases between.

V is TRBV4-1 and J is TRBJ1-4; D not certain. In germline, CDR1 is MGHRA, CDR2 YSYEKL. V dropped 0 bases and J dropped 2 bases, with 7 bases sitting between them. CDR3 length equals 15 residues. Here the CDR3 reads CASSQDSGTNEKLFF. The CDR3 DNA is TGCGCCAGCAGCCAAGACAGTGGTACTAATGAAAAACTGTTTTTT.

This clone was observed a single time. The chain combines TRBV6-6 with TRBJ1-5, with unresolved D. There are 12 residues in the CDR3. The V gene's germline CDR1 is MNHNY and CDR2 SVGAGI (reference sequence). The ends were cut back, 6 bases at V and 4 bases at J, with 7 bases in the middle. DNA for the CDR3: TGTGCCAGCAGCCCTTGGAATCAGCCCCAGCATTTT. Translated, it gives CASSPWNQPQHF.

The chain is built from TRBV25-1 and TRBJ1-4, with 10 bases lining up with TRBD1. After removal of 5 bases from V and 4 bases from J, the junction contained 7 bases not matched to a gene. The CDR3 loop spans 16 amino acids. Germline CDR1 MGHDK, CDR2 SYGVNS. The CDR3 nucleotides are TGTGCCAGCAGTTCAGACAGGGGGCGCGGTAATGAAAAACTGTTTTTT. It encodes CASSSDRGRGNEKLFF.

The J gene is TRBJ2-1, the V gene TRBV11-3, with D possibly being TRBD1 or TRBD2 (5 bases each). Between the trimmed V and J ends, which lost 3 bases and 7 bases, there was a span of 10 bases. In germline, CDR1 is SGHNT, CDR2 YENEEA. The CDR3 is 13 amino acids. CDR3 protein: CASSFSWGNEQFF. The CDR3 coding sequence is TGTGCCAGCAGCTTTAGTTGGGGGAATGAGCAGTTCTTC.

The CDR3 bases are TGCGCCAGCAGCCAAGAGGCCAGGGCCTACGAGCAGTACTTC. Protein: CASSQEARAYEQYF. The V and J genes are TRBV4-1 and TRBJ2-7, with TRBD1 as a possible D gene (5 bases). V was pared by 0 bases and J by 2 bases, with 8 bases between. This CDR3 is built from 14 residues. Per the germline V gene, CDR1 is MGHRA and CDR2 is YSYEKL.

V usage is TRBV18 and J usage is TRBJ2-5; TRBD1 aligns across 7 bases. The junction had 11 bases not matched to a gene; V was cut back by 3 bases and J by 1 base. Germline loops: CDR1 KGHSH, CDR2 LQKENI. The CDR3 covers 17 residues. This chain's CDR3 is CASSPLSLTGLQETQYF. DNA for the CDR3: TGTGCCAGCTCACCCTTAAGCTTGACAGGGCTCCAAGAGACCCAGTACTTC. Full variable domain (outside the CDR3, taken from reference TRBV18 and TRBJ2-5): NAGVMQNPRHLVRRRGQEARLRCSPMKGHSHVYWYRQLPEEGLKFMVYLQKENIIDESGMPKERFSAEFPKEGPSILRIQQVVRGDSAAYFCASSPLSLTGLQETQYFGPGTRLLVL.

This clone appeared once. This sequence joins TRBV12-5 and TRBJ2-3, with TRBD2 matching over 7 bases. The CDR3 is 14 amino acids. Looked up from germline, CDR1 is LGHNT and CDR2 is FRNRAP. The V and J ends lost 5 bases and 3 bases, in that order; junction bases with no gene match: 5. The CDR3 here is CASGAGLGTDTQYF. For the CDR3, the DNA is TGTGCTAGTGGTGCAGGACTAGGTACAGATACGCAGTATTTT. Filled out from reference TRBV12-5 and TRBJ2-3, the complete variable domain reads DARVTQTPRHKVTEMGQEVTMRCQPILGHNTVFWYRQTMMQGLELLAYFRNRAPLDDSGMPKDRFSAEMPDATLATLKIQPSEPRDSAVYFCASGAGLGTDTQYFGPGTRLTVL.

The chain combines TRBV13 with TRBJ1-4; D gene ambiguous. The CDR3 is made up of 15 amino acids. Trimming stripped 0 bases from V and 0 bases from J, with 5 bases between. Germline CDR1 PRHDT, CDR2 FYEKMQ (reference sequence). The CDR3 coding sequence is TGTGCCAGCAGCTTAGGGCAATCAACTAATGAAAAACTGTTTTTT. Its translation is CASSLGQSTNEKLFF.